The sequence of this TCR beta chain was determined in a study of cytomegalovirus exposure and HLA in healthy donors. This PCR relied on a set of 60 Vbeta primers and 13 Jbeta primers. The data were produced by immunoSEQ multiplex PCR, yet TCRdb's version contains in-frame clones alone and is incomplete. The table includes more than 85,000 clones, roughly 75% detected once. The CDR3 contains 13 residues. V was shortened by 8 bases and J by 0 bases, with 9 bases between the two germline ends. Germline V CDR1 and CDR2: MDHEN, SYDVKM. Study observations and caveats: Later, an analysis showed that TCR beta chains associated with HLA were more clonally expanded than others that were equally common. HLA alleles were associated with 15,000 to 20,000 TCR beta sequences in a later analysis at 0.05 false discovery rate. In an earlier analysis, in 587 donors, most V segments appeared productive either ~87% or ~30% of the time. The likely explanation for a cluster of highly shared sequence variants was sequencing artifact.

This clone was seen a few times. Its antigen is unknown. The TCR sequence derives from a male donor in good health and CMV-seropositive. Sequenced material: PBMCs. The chain links TRBV28 to TRBJ2-3; no clear D. The CDR3 DNA follows: TGTGCCAGCTGGGCCAGAAGCACAGATACGCAGTATTTT. Translating gives CASWARSTDTQYF.